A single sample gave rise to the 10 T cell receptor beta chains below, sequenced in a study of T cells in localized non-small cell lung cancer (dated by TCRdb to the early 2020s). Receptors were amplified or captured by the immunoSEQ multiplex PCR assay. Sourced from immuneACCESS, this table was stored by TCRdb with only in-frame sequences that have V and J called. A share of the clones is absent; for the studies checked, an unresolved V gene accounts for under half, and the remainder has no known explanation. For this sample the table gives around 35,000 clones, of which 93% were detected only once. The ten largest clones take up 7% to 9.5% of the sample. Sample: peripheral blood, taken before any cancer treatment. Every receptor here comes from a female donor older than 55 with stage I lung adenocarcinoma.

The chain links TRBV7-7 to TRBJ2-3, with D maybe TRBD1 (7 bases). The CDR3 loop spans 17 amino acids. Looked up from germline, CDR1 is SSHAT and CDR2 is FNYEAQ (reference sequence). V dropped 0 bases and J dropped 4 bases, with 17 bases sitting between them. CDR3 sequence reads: CASSLASVGRGADTQYF. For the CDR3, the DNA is TGTGCCAGCAGCTTAGCGTCTGTTGGCAGGGGGGCAGATACGCAGTATTTT.

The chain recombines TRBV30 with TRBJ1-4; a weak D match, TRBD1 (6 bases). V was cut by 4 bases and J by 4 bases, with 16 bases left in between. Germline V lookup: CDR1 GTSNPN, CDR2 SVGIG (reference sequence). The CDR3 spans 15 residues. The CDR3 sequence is CAWNTGKAINEKLFF. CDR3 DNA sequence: TGTGCCTGGAACACAGGGAAGGCTATTAATGAAAAACTGTTTTTT.

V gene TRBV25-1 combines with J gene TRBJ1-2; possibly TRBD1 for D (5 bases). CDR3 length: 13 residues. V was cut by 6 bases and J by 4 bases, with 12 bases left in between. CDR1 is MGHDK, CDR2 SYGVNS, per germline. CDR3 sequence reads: CASSVDSRYGYTF. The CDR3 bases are TGTGCCAGCAGCGTTGACAGTCGCTATGGCTACACCTTC.

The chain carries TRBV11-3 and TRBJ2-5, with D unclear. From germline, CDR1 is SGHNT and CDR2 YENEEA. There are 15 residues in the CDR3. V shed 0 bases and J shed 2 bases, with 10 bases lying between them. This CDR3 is CASSLEGLRQETQYF. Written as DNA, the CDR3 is TGTGCCAGCAGCTTAGAAGGTTTGCGACAAGAGACCCAGTACTTC.

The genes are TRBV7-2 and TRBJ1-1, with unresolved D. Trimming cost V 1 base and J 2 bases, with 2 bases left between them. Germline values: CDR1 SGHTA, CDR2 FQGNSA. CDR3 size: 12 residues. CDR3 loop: CASSLDNTEAFF. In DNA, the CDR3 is TGTGCCAGCAGCTTAGACAACACTGAAGCTTTCTTT.

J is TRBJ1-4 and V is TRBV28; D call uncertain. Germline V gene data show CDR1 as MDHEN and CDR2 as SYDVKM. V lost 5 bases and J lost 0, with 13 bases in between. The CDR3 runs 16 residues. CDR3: CASSPAPAPTNEKLFF. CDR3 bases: TGTGCCAGCAGTCCCGCTCCGGCACCAACTAATGAAAAACTGTTTTTT.

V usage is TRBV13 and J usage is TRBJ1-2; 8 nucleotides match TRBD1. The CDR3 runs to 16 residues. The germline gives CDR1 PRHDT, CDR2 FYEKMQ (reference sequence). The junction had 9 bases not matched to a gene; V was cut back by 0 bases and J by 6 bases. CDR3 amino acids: CASSLGRQGWGNGYTF. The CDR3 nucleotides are TGTGCCAGCAGCTTAGGTAGACAGGGGTGGGGGAATGGCTACACCTTC. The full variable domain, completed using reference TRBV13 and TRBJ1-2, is AAGVIQSPRHLIKEKRETATLKCYPIPRHDTVYWYQQGPGQDPQFLISFYEKMQSDKGSIPDRFSAQQFSDYHSELNMSSLELGDSALYFCASSLGRQGWGNGYTFGSGTRLTVV.

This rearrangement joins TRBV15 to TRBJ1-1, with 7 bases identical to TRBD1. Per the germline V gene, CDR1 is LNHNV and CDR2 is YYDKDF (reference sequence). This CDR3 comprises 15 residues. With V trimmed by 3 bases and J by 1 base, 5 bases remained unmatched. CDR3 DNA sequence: TGTGCCACCAGCAGGCGGACAGGACGGAACACTGAAGCTTTCTTT. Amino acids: CATSRRTGRNTEAFF.

CDR3 nucleotide sequence: TGTGCCTGGAGTAGGGTCTTACAGATGAACACTGAAGCTTTCTTT. This gives the protein CAWSRVLQMNTEAFF. The rearrangement uses TRBV30 and TRBJ1-1, with D unresolved. With 2 bases removed from V and 0 bases from J, the gap between germline ends came to 13 bases. Germline lookup yields CDR1 GTSNPN and CDR2 SVGIG (reference sequence). The CDR3 consists of 15 residues.

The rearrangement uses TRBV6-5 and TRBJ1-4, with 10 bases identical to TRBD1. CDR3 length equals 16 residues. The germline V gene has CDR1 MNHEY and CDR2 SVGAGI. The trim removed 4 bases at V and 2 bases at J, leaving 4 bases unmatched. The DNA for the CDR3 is TGTGCCAGCAGTTTGGGACAGGGGCGGACTAATGAAAAACTGTTTTTT. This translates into CASSLGQGRTNEKLFF.